This T cell receptor (beta chain) was recorded in a study of blood T cell repertoires in COVID-19. Background on the study: The cDNA or gDNA used as material had been derived from T cells, B-cell-depleted T cells, or PBMCs.

The J segment lost 7 bases and the V segment lost 3 bases, leaving 5 bases of the junction unmatched. Germline V gives CDR1 MDHEN, CDR2 SYDVKM. This CDR3 is 15 amino acids long. Per the study methods: Amplifying reference gene primers gave estimates of nucleated cell counts. Here immunoSEQ multiplex PCR was the method, and the copy in TCRdb shows in-frame clones only, minus some. The V and J calls and clone size come from that table; D and trimming were worked out from the DNA. The sample contains 190,000 or so clones, approximately 90% of which appear only once. This chain connects TRBV28 to TRBJ1-6, with 8 nucleotides matching TRBD1. The sequence was collected from a man aged 25-45 years who had recovered from COVID-19. The sequenced sample consisted of PBMCs or T cells enriched from blood (not recorded which). CDR3 DNA: TGTGCCAGCAGTTTGGGGACAGGCCCCAATTCACCCCTCCACTTT. Its translation is CASSLGTGPNSPLHF.